This T cell receptor (beta chain) stems from a study of blood T cell repertoires in COVID-19. The method was immunoSEQ multiplex PCR; TCRdb's version includes in-frame clones alone and lacks a portion of them. The sample lists hundreds of thousands of clones, 80% to 90% seen once, with around 1.1% in the top ten. With 2 bases removed from V and 8 bases from J, the gap between germline ends came to 19 bases. The CDR3 loop spans 16 amino acids. CDR1 and CDR2 (germline): LGHNA, YNFKEQ. This sequence originates from a man aged 25 to 45 who had recovered from COVID-19. The sequencing input was PBMCs or T cells enriched from blood (not recorded which). The gene calls are TRBV4-2 and TRBJ2-4; tentative D call: TRBD2 (5 bases). CDR3: CASSQTTPGGGYIQYF. The CDR3 nucleotides are TGTGCCAGCAGCCAAACAACCCCAGGAGGAGGTTACATTCAGTACTTC.